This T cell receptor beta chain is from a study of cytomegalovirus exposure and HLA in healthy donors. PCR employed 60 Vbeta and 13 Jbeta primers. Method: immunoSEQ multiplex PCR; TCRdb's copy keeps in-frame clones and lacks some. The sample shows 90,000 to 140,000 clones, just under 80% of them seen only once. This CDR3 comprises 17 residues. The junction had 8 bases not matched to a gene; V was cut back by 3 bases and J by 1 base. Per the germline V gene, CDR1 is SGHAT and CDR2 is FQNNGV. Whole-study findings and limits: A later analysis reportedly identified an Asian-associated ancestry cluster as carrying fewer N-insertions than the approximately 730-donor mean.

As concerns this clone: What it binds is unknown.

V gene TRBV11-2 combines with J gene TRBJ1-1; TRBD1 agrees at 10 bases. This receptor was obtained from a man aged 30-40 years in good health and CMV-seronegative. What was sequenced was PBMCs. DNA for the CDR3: TGTGCCAGCAGCTTGCAGACAGGGGGCTGGGAGAACACTGAAGCTTTCTTT. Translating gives CASSLQTGGWENTEAFF.